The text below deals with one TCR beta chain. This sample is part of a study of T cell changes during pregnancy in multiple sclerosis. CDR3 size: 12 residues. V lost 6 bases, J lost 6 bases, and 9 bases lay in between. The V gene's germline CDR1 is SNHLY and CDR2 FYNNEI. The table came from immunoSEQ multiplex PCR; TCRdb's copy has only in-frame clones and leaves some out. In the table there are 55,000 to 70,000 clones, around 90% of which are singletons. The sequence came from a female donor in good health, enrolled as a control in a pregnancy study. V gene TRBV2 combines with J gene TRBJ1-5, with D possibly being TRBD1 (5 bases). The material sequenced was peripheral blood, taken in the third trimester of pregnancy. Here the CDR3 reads CASRGVGQPQHF. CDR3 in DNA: TGTGCCAGCAGAGGGGTGGGTCAGCCCCAGCATTTT.